Listed here is a single TCR beta chain. Its antigen is not identified. Treatment described: roughly 10-day PBMC culture with coronavirus spike peptide pools or control peptides (ViraFEST assay). The data originate from a study of vaccination and CD4 T cells after COVID-19. V lost 4 bases and J 0 bases, leaving 10 bases between the germline ends. CDR1 and CDR2 from the germline V gene are LGHNA and YSLEER. This CDR3 is built from 15 residues. Oncomine TCR Beta short-read sequencing was applied to DNA from cultured CD4+ T cells. TCRdb fed the PCR reads into MiXCR, producing one record per CDR3 protein. The repertoire includes about 17,000 distinct CDR3 sequences, approximately 45% of them detected once, and 5.7% sits in the top ten.

The gene calls are TRBV4-3 and TRBJ1-3, with D unclear. The source material was CD4+ T cells from blood, cultured in vitro, sampled before SARS-CoV-2 vaccination. The TCR sequence derives from a human donor who had recovered from COVID-19. CDR3: CASSRTVISGNTIYF. CDR3 DNA: TGCGCCAGCAGCCGAACAGTGATCTCTGGAAACACCATATATTTT.